This TCR beta chain appears in the sequencing data of a study of radiotherapy plus CTLA-4 blockade in lung cancer. Study context: Objective responses were observed in approximately 20% of patients, and disease control was achieved by approximately 30%.

Using immunoSEQ multiplex PCR, the repertoire was profiled, and TCRdb retains in-frame clones only, with some absent. This sample carries approximately 60,000 clones, roughly 80% of them seen once, and the ten largest clones take approximately 4.5%. This CDR3 has 14 residues. In germline, CDR1 is MNHEY, CDR2 SVGAGI. V gave up 7 bases and J gave up 0 bases, with 10 bases separating them. In chemo-refractory metastatic non-small-cell lung cancer, patients got ipilimumab CTLA-4 blockade together with focal radiation. Turning to this clone: Its antigen remains unknown.

Findings of the study overall: Increased serum interferon-beta after radiation also reportedly predicted response strongly. TCR clones originating in tumors grew in number in blood after radiotherapy plus ipilimumab.

The specimen comprised peripheral blood, sampled from a patient treated with radiotherapy plus ipilimumab. The chain joins TRBV6-5 to TRBJ1-5, with a weak D call TRBD1 (5 bases). The TCR comes from a human donor with non-small cell lung cancer who had a complete response to radiotherapy plus ipilimumab. DNA for the CDR3: TGTGCCAGCAAGAGGGACCGTAGCAATCAGCCCCAGCATTTT. Encoded protein: CASKRDRSNQPQHF.